This TCR beta chain was retrieved from a study of blood T cell repertoires in COVID-19. This clone was observed a single time. While infection was still active, Seattle patients were enrolled and then followed longitudinally. The germline CDR1 and CDR2 sequences are LGHDT and YNNKEL (reference sequence). CDR3 size: 15 residues. Trimming shortened V by 1 base and J by 6 bases, and 16 bases separated the two germline ends. Profiling relied on immunoSEQ multiplex PCR, and the TCRdb table lists in-frame clones only, not all of them. This table has about 140,000 clones, 88% appearing once. J is TRBJ2-7 and V is TRBV3-1 (or the pseudogene TRBV3-2), with a possible D match to TRBD1 (7 bases). Sample: peripheral blood. This receptor was taken from a human donor with COVID-19, enrolled during active disease. The donor label of this sample is uncertain. CDR3 loop: CASSQGVPGGGEQYF. The CDR3 nucleotides are TGTGCCAGCAGCCAAGGTGTTCCAGGGGGAGGCGAGCAGTACTTC.